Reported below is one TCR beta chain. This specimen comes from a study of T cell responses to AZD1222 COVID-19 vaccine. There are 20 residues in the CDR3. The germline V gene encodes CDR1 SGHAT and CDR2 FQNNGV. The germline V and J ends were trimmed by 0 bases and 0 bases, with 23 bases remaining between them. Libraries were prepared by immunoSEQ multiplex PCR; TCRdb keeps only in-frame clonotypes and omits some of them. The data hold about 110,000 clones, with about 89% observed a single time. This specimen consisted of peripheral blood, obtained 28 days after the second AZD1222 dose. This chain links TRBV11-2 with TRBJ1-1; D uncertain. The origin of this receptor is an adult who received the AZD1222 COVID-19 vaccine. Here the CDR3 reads CASSLDIRLSGGKMNTEAFF. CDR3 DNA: TGTGCCAGCAGCTTAGATATCAGACTATCGGGTGGGAAAATGAACACTGAAGCTTTCTTT.